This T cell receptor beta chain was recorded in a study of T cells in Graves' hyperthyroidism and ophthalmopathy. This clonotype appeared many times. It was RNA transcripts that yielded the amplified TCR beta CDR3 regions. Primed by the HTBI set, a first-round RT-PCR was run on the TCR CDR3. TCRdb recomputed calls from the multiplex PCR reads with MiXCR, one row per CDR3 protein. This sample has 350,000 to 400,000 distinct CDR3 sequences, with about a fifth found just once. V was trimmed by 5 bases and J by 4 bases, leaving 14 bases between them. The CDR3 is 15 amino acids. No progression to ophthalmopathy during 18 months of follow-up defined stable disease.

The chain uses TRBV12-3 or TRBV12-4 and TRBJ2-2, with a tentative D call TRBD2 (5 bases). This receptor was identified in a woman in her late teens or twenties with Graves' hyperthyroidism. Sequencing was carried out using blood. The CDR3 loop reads CASSPRLISTGELFF. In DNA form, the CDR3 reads TGTGCCAGCAGTCCACGACTAATAAGCACCGGGGAGCTGTTTTTT.